This T cell receptor beta chain was recovered during a study of preoperative IRX-2 immunotherapy in early breast cancer. Profiling relied on immunoSEQ multiplex PCR, and the TCRdb table lists in-frame clones only, not all of them. The profile shows approximately 100,000 clones, roughly 85% of them singletons. As for treatment: preoperative locoregional IRX-2 cytokine immunotherapy. CDR3 length: 13 amino acids. Between the trimmed V and J ends, which lost 7 bases and 5 bases, there was a span of 11 bases. Germline V gives CDR1 SGHVS, CDR2 FQNEAQ. The TCR comes from a human donor with breast cancer. The genes are TRBV7-8 and TRBJ1-4; D uncertain. The starting material was tumor tissue, obtained after IRX-2 immunotherapy. CDR3 in amino acids: CASTYSSNEKLFF. CDR3 nucleotide sequence: TGTGCCAGCACCTATAGTTCAAATGAAAAACTGTTTTTT.